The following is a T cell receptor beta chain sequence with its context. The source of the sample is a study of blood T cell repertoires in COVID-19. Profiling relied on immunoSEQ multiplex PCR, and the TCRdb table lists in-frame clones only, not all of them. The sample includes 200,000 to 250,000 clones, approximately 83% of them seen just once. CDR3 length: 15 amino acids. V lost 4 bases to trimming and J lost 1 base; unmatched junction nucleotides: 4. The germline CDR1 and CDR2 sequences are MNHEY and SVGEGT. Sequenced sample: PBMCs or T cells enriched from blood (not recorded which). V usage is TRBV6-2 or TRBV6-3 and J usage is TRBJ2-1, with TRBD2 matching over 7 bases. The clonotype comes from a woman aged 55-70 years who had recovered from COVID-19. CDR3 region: CASSFQAGSYNEQFF. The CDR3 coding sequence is TGTGCCAGCAGTTTCCAAGCGGGATCCTACAATGAGCAGTTCTTC.